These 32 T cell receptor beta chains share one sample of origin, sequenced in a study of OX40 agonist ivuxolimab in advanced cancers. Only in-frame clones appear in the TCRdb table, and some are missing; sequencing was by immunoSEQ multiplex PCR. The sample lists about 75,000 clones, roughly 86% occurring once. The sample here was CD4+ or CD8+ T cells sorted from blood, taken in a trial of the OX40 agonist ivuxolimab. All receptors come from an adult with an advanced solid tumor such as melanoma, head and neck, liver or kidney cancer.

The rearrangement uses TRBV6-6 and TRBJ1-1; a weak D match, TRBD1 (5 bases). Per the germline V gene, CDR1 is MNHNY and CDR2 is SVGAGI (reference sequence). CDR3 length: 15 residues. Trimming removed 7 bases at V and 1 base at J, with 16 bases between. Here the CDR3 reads CASTPGGGRNTEAFF. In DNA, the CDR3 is TGTGCCAGCACCCCCGGGGGGGGGAGGAACACTGAAGCTTTCTTT.

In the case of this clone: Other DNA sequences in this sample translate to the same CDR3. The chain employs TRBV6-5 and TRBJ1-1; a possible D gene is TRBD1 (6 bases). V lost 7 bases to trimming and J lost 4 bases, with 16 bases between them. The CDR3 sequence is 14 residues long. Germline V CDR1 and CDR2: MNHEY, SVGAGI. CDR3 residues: CASTQGRVGTEAFF. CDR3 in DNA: TGTGCCAGCACCCAGGGGAGGGTCGGCACTGAAGCTTTCTTT.

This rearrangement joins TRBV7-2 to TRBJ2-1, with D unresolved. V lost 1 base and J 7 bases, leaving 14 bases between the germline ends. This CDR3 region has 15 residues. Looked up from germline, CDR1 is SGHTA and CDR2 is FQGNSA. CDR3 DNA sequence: TGTGCCAGCAGCTTAGTCCCCGGGCGGTGGAATGAGCAGTTCTTC. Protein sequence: CASSLVPGRWNEQFF.

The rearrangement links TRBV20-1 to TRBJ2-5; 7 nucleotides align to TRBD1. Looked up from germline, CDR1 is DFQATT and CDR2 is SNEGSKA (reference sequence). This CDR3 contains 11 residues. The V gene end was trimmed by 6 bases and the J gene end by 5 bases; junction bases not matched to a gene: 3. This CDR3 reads CSAADRETQYF. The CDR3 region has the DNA TGCAGTGCCGCGGACAGGGAGACCCAGTACTTC.

The DNA of the CDR3 is TGTGCCAGCAGCTTAACGGCCGCGAGCACCGGGGAGCTGTTTTTT. Translating gives CASSLTAASTGELFF. This chain links TRBV7-3 with TRBJ2-2; no clear D. CDR3 size: 15 residues. CDR1 and CDR2 from the germline V gene are SGHTA and FQGTGA. V was trimmed by 0 bases and J by 4 bases, leaving 9 bases between them.

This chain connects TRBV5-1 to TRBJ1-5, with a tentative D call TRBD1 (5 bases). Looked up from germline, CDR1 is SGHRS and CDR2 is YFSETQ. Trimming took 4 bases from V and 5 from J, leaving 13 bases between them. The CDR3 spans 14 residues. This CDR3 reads CASSPQGADQPQHF. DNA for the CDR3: TGCGCCAGCAGCCCCCAAGGGGCGGATCAGCCCCAGCATTTT.

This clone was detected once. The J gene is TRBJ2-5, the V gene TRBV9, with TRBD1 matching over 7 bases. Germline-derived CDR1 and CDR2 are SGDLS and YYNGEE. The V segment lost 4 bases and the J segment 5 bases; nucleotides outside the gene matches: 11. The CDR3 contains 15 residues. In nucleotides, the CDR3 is TGTGCCAGCAGCCAACACGAGGGGGCTCTGGAGACCCAGTACTTC. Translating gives CASSQHEGALETQYF.

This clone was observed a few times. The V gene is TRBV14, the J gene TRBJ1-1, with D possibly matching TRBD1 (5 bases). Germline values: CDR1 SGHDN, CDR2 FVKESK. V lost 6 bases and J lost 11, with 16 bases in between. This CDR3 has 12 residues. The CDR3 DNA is TGTGCCAGCAGGCTCTCCGGGACGGTGGCTTTCTTT. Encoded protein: CASRLSGTVAFF. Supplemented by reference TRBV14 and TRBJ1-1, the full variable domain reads EAGVTQFPSHSVIEKGQTVTLRCDPISGHDNLYWYRRVMGKEIKFLLHFVKESKQDESGMPNNRFLAERTGGTYSTLKVQPAELEDSGVYFCASRLSGTVAFFGQGTRLTVV.

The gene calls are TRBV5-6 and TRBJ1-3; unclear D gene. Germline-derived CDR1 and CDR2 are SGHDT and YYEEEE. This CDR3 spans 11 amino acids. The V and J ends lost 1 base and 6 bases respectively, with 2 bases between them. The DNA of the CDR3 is TGTGCCAGCAGCTTGAAAAACACCATATATTTT. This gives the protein CASSLKNTIYF.

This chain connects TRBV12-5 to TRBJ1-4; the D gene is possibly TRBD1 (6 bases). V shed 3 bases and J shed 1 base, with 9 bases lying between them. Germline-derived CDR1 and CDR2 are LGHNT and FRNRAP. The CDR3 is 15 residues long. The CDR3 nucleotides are TGTGCTAGTGGTTTTCACAGGGAAACTAATGAAAAACTGTTTTTT. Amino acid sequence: CASGFHRETNEKLFF. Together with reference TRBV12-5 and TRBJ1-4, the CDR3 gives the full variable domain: DARVTQTPRHKVTEMGQEVTMRCQPILGHNTVFWYRQTMMQGLELLAYFRNRAPLDDSGMPKDRFSAEMPDATLATLKIQPSEPRDSAVYFCASGFHRETNEKLFFGSGTQLSVL.

CDR3 loop: CASDGGGSNQPQHF. DNA for the CDR3: TGTGCCAGCGACGGGGGAGGGTCCAATCAGCCCCAGCATTTT. J is TRBJ1-5 and V is TRBV6-1, with a weak D call TRBD1 (5 bases). Germline V gene data show CDR1 as MNHNS and CDR2 as SASEGT. V gave up 8 bases and J gave up 3 bases, with 14 bases separating them. The CDR3 runs 14 residues.

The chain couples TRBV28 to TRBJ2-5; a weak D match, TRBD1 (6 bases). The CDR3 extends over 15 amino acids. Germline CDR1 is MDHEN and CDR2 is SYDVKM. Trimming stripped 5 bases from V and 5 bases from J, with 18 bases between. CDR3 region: CASSNTGSITETQYF. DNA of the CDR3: TGTGCCAGCAGTAATACAGGGAGTATTACGGAGACCCAGTACTTC.

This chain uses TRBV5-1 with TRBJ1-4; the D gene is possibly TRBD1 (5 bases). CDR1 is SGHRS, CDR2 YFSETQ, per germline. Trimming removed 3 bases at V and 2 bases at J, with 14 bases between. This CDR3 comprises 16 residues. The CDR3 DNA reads TGCGCCAGCAGCTCTAGCGGGGGTAGGACTAATGAAAAACTGTTTTTT. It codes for CASSSSGGRTNEKLFF.

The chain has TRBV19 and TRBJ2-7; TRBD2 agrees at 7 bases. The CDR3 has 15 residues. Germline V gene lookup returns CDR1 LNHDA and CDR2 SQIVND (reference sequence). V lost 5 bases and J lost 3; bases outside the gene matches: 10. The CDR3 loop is CASSRGGTGGYEQYF. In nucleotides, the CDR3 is TGTGCCAGTAGTCGAGGAGGGACGGGAGGCTACGAGCAGTACTTC.

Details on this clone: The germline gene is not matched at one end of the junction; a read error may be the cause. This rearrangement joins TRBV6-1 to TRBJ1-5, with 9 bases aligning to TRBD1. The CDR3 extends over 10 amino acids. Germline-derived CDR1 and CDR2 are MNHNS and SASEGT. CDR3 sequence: CASRGTGSSF. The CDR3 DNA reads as TGTGCCAGCAGAGGGACAGGGAGTTCATTT.

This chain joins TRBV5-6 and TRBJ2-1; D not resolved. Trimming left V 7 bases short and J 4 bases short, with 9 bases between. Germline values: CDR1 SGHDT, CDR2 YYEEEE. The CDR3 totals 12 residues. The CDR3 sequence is CASGLRYNEQFF. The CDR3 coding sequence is TGTGCCAGCGGATTACGGTACAATGAGCAGTTCTTC.

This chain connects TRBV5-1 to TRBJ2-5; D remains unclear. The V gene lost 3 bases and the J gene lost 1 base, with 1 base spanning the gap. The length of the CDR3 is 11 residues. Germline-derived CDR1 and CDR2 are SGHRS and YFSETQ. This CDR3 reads CASSSQETQYF. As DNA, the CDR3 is TGCGCCAGCAGCTCCCAAGAGACCCAGTACTTC.

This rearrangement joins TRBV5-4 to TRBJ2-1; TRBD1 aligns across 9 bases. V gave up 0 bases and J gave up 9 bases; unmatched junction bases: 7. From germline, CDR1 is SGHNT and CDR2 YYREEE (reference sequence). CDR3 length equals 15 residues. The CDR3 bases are TGTGCCAGCAGCTTGGGGGGACAGGGACTTGTTGAGCAGTTCTTC. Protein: CASSLGGQGLVEQFF.

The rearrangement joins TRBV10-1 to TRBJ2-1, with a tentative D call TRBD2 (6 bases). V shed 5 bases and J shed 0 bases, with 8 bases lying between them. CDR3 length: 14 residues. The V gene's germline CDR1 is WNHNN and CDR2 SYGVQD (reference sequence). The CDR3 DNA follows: TGCGCCAGCAGTTCCGGGAGCTCCTACAATGAGCAGTTCTTC. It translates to CASSSGSSYNEQFF.

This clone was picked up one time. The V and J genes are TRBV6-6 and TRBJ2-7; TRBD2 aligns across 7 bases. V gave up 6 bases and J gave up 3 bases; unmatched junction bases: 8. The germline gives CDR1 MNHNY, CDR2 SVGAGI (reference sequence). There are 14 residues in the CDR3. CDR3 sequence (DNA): TGTGCCAGCAGAAGTGGCGGGAGAGGCTACGAGCAGTACTTC. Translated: CASRSGGRGYEQYF.

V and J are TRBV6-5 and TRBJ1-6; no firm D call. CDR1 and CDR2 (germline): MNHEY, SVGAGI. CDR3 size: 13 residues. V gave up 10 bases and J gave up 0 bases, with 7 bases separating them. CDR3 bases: TGTGCCACGACCAGCTCCTATAATTCACCCCTCCACTTT. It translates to CATTSSYNSPLHF.

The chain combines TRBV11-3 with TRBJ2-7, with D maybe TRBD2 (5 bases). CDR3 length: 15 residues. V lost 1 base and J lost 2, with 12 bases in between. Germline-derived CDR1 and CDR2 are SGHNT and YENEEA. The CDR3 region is CASSLGAEVTYEQYF. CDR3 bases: TGTGCCAGCAGCTTAGGAGCGGAGGTTACCTACGAGCAGTACTTC.

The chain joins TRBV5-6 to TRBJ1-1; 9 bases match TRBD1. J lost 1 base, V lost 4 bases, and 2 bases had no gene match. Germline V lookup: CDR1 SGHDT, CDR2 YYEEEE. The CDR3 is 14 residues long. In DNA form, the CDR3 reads TGTGCCAGCAGCGTGGGACAGGGGAACACTGAAGCTTTCTTT. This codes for CASSVGQGNTEAFF.

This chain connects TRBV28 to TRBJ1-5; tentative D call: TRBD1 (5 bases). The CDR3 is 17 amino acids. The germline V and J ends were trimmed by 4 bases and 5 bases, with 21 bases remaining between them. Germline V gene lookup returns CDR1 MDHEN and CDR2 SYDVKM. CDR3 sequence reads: CASSSVIGDRAHQPQHF. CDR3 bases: TGTGCCAGCAGTTCAGTTATAGGGGATAGGGCACATCAGCCCCAGCATTTT.

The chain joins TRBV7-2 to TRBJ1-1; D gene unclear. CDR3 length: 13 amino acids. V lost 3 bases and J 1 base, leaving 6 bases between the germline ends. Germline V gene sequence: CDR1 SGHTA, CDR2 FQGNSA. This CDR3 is CASSFLPNTEAFF. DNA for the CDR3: TGTGCCAGCAGCTTTCTGCCGAACACTGAAGCTTTCTTT.

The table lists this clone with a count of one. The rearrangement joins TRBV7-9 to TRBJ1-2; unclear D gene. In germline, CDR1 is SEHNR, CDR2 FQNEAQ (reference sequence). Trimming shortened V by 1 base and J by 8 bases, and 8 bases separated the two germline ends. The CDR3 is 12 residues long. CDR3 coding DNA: TGTGCCAGCAGCTTAGTGGCAGGCGGCTACACCTTC. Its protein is CASSLVAGGYTF.

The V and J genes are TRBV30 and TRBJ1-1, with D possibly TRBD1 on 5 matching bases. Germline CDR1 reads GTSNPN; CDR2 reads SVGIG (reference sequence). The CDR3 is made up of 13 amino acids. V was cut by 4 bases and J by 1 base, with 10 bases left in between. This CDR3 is CAWTIQGNTEAFF. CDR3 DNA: TGTGCCTGGACTATCCAGGGGAACACTGAAGCTTTCTTT.

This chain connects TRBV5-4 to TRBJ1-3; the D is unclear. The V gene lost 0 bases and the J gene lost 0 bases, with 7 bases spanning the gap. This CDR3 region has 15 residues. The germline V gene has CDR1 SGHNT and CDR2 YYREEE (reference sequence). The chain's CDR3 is CASSLVASSGNTIYF. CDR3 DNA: TGTGCCAGCAGCTTGGTCGCTAGCTCTGGAAACACCATATATTTT.

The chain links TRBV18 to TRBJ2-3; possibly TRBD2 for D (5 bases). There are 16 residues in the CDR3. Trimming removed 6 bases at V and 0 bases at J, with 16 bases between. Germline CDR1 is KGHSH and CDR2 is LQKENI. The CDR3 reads CASSRGAELSTDTQYF. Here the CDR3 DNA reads TGTGCCAGCTCCCGGGGAGCAGAACTTAGCACAGATACGCAGTATTTT.

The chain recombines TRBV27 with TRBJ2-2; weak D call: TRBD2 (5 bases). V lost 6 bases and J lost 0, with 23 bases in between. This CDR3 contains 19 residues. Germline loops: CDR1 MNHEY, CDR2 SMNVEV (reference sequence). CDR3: CASSYAITRLTANTGELFF. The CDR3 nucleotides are TGTGCCAGCAGCTACGCGATTACAAGACTAACGGCGAACACCGGGGAGCTGTTTTTT.

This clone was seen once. The CDR3 DNA reads TGCGCCAGCAGTGGACCGACTAGCGCTAGCACAGATACGCAGTATTTT. Its protein is CASSGPTSASTDTQYF. The rearrangement uses TRBV10-2 and TRBJ2-3, with 8 nucleotides matching TRBD2. The germline V gene encodes CDR1 WSHSY and CDR2 SAAADI. J was trimmed by 0 bases and V by 4 bases; bases with no gene match: 6. This CDR3 has 16 amino acids.

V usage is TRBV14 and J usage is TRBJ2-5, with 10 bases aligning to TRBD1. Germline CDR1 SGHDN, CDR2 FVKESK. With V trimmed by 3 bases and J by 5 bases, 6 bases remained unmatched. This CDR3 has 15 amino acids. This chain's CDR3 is CASSQDRGVSETQYF. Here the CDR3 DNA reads TGTGCCAGCAGCCAGGACAGGGGGGTTTCGGAGACCCAGTACTTC.